This passage covers 21 T cell receptor beta chains from one sample sequenced in a study of blood T cells in healthy people across ages. Primers used in a second PCR of roughly 6 to 12 cycles were a sample-barcoded 5' primer and a J-beta primer mix. TCRdb recomputed calls from the 5' RACE reads with MiXCR, one row per CDR3 protein. The table has around 900,000 distinct CDR3 sequences, about 30% seen once. The sequenced sample consisted of blood. These receptor sequences come from an elderly woman in good health.

This clonotype showed up many times. This chain connects TRBV18 to TRBJ2-7; 12 bases are shared with TRBD1. The CDR3 has 14 residues. Trimming at V came to 8 bases and at J to 5 bases, leaving 7 bases not matched to a gene. Germline CDR1 reads KGHSH; CDR2 reads LQKENI. DNA for the CDR3: TGTGCCAGCACATCGGGACAGGGGGCCGACGAGCAGTACTTC. Translation: CASTSGQGADEQYF.

For this clonotype: The junction does not match germline at one end; this may be a read error. The chain employs TRBV10-1 and TRBJ2-3; TRBD2 agrees at 12 bases. Germline V gene lookup returns CDR1 WNHNN and CDR2 SYGVQD (reference sequence). CDR3 length: 18 residues. CDR3 in DNA: TGCGCCGGCAGTGAGTCGAAGCTAGCGGGGGGGGTCGTGGATACGCAGTATTTT. Protein: CAGSESKLAGGVVDTQYF.

This clonotype was counted at least ten times. The chain joins TRBV7-9 to TRBJ2-7; TRBD1 is a possible D gene (6 bases). Trimming removed 4 bases at V and 6 bases at J, with 10 bases between. CDR1 SEHNR and CDR2 FQNEAQ come from the germline V gene (reference sequence). The CDR3 sequence is 12 residues long. The CDR3 spells CASSSEGGEQYF. The CDR3 DNA reads TGTGCCAGCAGCTCGGAAGGGGGCGAGCAGTACTTC.

This chain joins TRBV5-1 and TRBJ2-7; 10 bases map to TRBD2. Germline assignment: CDR1 SGHRS and CDR2 YFSETQ. CDR3 length: 15 amino acids. The junction had 4 bases not matched to a gene; V was cut back by 3 bases and J by 1 base. CDR3 protein: CASSSKTSGSYEQYF. In nucleotides, the CDR3 is TGCGCCAGCAGCTCAAAGACTAGCGGGTCCTACGAGCAGTACTTC.

Many counts were recorded for this clonotype. V is TRBV5-1 and J is TRBJ2-1; 7 bases align to TRBD1. CDR1 is SGHRS and CDR2 is YFSETQ in the germline V gene. There are 15 residues in the CDR3. V was pared by 0 bases and J by 5 bases, with 5 bases of the junction left unmatched. This CDR3 reads CASSLAGQPNNEQFF. Written as DNA, the CDR3 is TGCGCCAGCAGCTTGGCGGGACAGCCGAACAATGAGCAGTTCTTC.

In the case of this clonotype: At one of its ends the junction is not consistent with the germline gene, which may arise from a read error. The chain couples TRBV5-8 to TRBJ2-5; D not resolved. This CDR3 has 14 residues. Germline V CDR1 and CDR2: SGHTS, YDEGEE. CDR3 bases: TGTGCCAGCAACTTGATTGGCAGGCAAGAGACCCAGTACTTC. Protein product: CASNLIGRQETQYF.

This clonotype was observed many times. This chain links TRBV7-9 with TRBJ2-7; 7 bases match TRBD1. CDR1 is SEHNR and CDR2 is FQNEAQ in the germline V gene (reference sequence). The CDR3 contains 15 residues. Unmatched junction bases numbered 12, after V lost 6 bases and J lost 4 bases. This CDR3 is CASSPSSGTAYEQYF. CDR3 sequence (DNA): TGTGCCAGCAGTCCAAGTTCGGGGACAGCGTACGAGCAGTACTTC.

This clonotype was found many times. The chain couples TRBV4-3 to TRBJ2-7, with D possibly being TRBD2 (6 bases). Trimming pared 4 bases from V and 3 bases from J, leaving 16 bases between. CDR1 is LGHNA and CDR2 is YSLEER in the germline V gene. There are 15 residues in the CDR3. The DNA for the CDR3 is TGCGCCAGCAGCCCTTCTCGTACTAGCTTCTACGAGCAGTACTTC. Protein sequence: CASSPSRTSFYEQYF.

V gene TRBV3-1 combines with J gene TRBJ1-6; 9 bases match TRBD1. This CDR3 has 16 amino acids. V was pared by 0 bases and J by 7 bases, with 4 bases of the junction left unmatched. Germline V lookup: CDR1 LGHDT, CDR2 YNNKEL (reference sequence). The CDR3 DNA sequence: TGTGCCAGCAGCCAAGACCGGGACAGGGCCAATTCACCCCTCCACTTT. Translating gives CASSQDRDRANSPLHF.

The V and J genes are TRBV28 and TRBJ1-2; 8 nucleotides line up with TRBD1. Germline V CDR1 and CDR2: MDHEN, SYDVKM. The CDR3 runs to 15 residues. V lost 4 bases, J lost 4 bases, and 8 bases stayed unmatched. CDR3 DNA sequence: TGTGCCAGCAGTTCCGCCGGGACAGGTTCCTATGGCTACACCTTC. Translating it yields CASSSAGTGSYGYTF.

The gene calls are TRBV12-3 or TRBV12-4 and TRBJ2-3, with TRBD2 matching over 12 bases. V dropped 7 bases and J dropped 15; count of bases not matched to a gene: 17. The CDR3 runs 15 residues. The CDR3: CASNGLAGRADMQYF. The CDR3 DNA is TGTGCCAGCAACGGACTAGCGGGGCGCGCAGATATGCAATATTTT.

A remark on this clonotype: This may come from a read error, since a much larger clone is one base off. J is TRBJ1-6 and V is TRBV5-5; the D gene is possibly TRBD1 (6 bases). V lost 10 bases to trimming and J lost 9 bases, with 20 bases between them. CDR3 length equals 14 residues. Looked up from germline, CDR1 is SGHKS and CDR2 is YYEKEE (reference sequence). CDR3 in DNA: TGTGCCGGAGGACAGCAACTAGATGGTTCACCCCTCCACTTT. This encodes CAGGQQLDGSPLHF.

This clonotype was counted a few times. This chain connects TRBV4-1 to TRBJ2-2; 9 positions agree with TRBD1. The CDR3 covers 16 residues. The V and J ends lost 4 bases and 6 bases, in that order; junction bases with no gene match: 9. Germline V lookup: CDR1 MGHRA, CDR2 YSYEKL. The CDR3 nucleotides read TGCGCCAGCAGCCGTACCGGGACAGGGATCCCCGGGGAGCTGTTTTTT. Encoded protein: CASSRTGTGIPGELFF.

In its sample, this clonotype was seen many times. The V and J genes are TRBV7-2 and TRBJ2-7; possibly TRBD2 for D (5 bases). V was pared by 2 bases and J by 6 bases, with 14 bases between. CDR1 is SGHTA, CDR2 FQGNSA, per germline. The CDR3 has 14 amino acids. The CDR3 is CASSLNPSKGEQYF. CDR3 nucleotides: TGTGCCAGCAGCTTAAATCCTAGCAAGGGCGAGCAGTACTTC.

This clonotype was seen repeatedly, ten times or more. CDR3 in amino acids: CSASIGASSGSFEQYF. The CDR3 DNA is TGCAGTGCATCGATCGGAGCGTCTAGCGGGTCTTTCGAGCAGTACTTC. The rearrangement uses TRBV20-1 and TRBJ2-7; 8 nucleotides match TRBD2. Germline V gene sequence: CDR1 DFQATT, CDR2 SNEGSKA (reference sequence). V lost 6 bases, J lost 6 bases, and 19 bases stayed unmatched. CDR3 length: 16 amino acids.

This clonotype showed up just a few times. A much larger clone is a single base away; this may be a read error. V usage is TRBV20-1 and J usage is TRBJ2-5; 8 bases map to TRBD1. Germline V gives CDR1 DFQATT, CDR2 SNEGSKA (reference sequence). The CDR3 covers 16 residues. The V segment lost 2 bases and the J segment 11 bases; nucleotides outside the gene matches: 19. The CDR3: CSARILQGDAYNEQYF. CDR3 nucleotides: TGCAGTGCTAGAATATTACAGGGGGACGCCTACAATGAGCAGTACTTC.

As regards this clonotype: A read error may be the cause here, since a much bigger clone is one base away. The chain is built from TRBV2 and TRBJ2-5; TRBD2 is a possible D gene (6 bases). Germline-derived CDR1 and CDR2 are SNHLY and FYNNEI. The CDR3 sequence is 13 residues long. Deletions cut 4 bases from V and 11 bases from J, with 17 bases between. The CDR3 nucleotides read TGTGCCAGCAGTGTGGGGGGAAACAGTGAGCAGTACTTC. Translating it yields CASSVGGNSEQYF.

V and J are TRBV6-2 or TRBV6-3 and TRBJ1-1; maybe TRBD1 (6 bases). The germline V gene has CDR1 MNHEY and CDR2 SVGEGT. Between the trimmed V and J ends, which lost 6 bases and 1 base, there was a span of 18 bases. The CDR3 consists of 16 residues. This chain's CDR3 is CASRDRTGLTNTEAFF. Written as DNA, the CDR3 is TGTGCCAGCAGAGACAGGACGGGACTTACGAACACTGAAGCTTTCTTT.

This clonotype showed up just a few times. This chain uses TRBV6-2 or TRBV6-3 with TRBJ1-1; D unclear. V lost 2 bases to trimming and J lost 4 bases, with 11 bases between them. Germline assignment: CDR1 MNHEY and CDR2 SVGEGT. The CDR3 consists of 14 residues. The CDR3, as DNA: TGTGCCAGCAGTTACGTACAGTCGGGCACTGAAGCTTTCTTT. Protein: CASSYVQSGTEAFF.

Comment on this clonotype: Being one base from a much bigger clone, this may be a read error. The V call is TRBV20-1, the J call TRBJ2-3, with unresolved D. The CDR3 spans 14 residues. Trimming stripped 1 base from V and 2 bases from J, with 10 bases between. Per the germline V gene, CDR1 is DFQATT and CDR2 is SNEGSKA (reference sequence). The CDR3: CSARVQVNTDTQYF. The CDR3 DNA sequence: TGCAGTGCTAGAGTTCAGGTTAACACAGATACGCAGTATTTT.

This clonotype appeared many times. The V gene is TRBV20-1, the J gene TRBJ2-3; 8 bases line up with TRBD2. The CDR3 totals 13 residues. Looked up from germline, CDR1 is DFQATT and CDR2 is SNEGSKA (reference sequence). Written as DNA, the CDR3 is TGCAGCACCAAGGGACTAGGCGTACCAGCGCAGTATTTT. Translation: CSTKGLGVPAQYF.